This T cell receptor (beta chain) emerged from a study of blood T cell repertoires in COVID-19 (dated by TCRdb to the early 2020s). Turning to the overall study: Collaborator samples came from the United States, Italy and Spain and covered acute and convalescent phases of COVID-19. The prospective study material was composed of cDNA or gDNA derived from T cells, B-cell-depleted T cells, or PBMCs. Deeply sampled blood TCRbeta repertoires from subjects exposed to, actively infected with, or recovered from COVID-19 were included in the dataset. The repertoires were released in a freely available public database intended as a resource for research on the immune response to SARS-CoV-2. The samples were drawn from the first 160 participants of the ongoing ImmuneRACE study and from 1,254 subjects provided by 6 global collaborators. A de-identified subject ID, COVID-19 status, age in years and sex were almost always included in the sample metadata. HLA class I and class II types, where available, came from metadata supplied by the sample provider rather than from assay-based typing. Study-wide conclusions, independent of this receptor: The amount of clinical and demographic metadata varied by source and participant and was provided uncurated.

Concerning this clone itself: Its antigen remains undetermined. Per-base qualities were not stored, and no clone one base away is much larger.

Collaborating institutions collected whole blood in K2EDTA tubes following their own protocols. For TCRbeta analysis, collaborators shipped samples as frozen whole blood, isolated PBMCs, or DNA extracted from either of those sample types. V is trimmed back by 3 bases and J by 8 bases, and the junction contains 10 bases that no gene match accounts for. According to the germline V gene, CDR1 reads SNHLY and CDR2 reads FYNNEI. Its CDR3 holds 16 amino acids, cysteine through phenylalanine. Only the CDR3 part of the read is kept: 48 bases, read in frame from the first base. The immunoSEQ Assay, a bias-controlled multiplex PCR, was used to amplify TCRbeta CDR3 regions from genomic DNA. Processing in the source paper ran as follows. The number of nucleated cells in each sample was estimated from the amplification of reference gene primers within the assay. Sequence reads were collapsed and filtered to measure the absolute abundance of every unique TCRbeta CDR3 rearrangement. For each sample, productive Simpson clonality was calculated by taking the square root of Simpson's diversity index across productive rearrangements. TCRdb stores this immuneACCESS table with in-frame sequences only. Part of the clones is absent; in the studies checked, under half of the shortfall reflects unresolved V genes, and no reason is known for the rest. Clone size and V and J calls were adopted from that table, with D and trimming inferred from the DNA. The sample data list some 210,000 clones, and roughly 81% of these were observed just once. The ten largest make up approximately 8% of the sample.

The receptor comes from a woman in her forties or fifties with active or convalescent COVID-19. The chain joins TRBV2 to TRBJ1-2; TRBD1 aligns with 12 central bases. Sequenced sample: peripheral blood. The CDR3 region reads CASSEGQGAPLRGYTF. The nucleotides are TGTGCCAGCAGTGAGGGACAGGGGGCCCCTCTTAGGGGCTACACCTTC.